These T cell receptor beta chains were read from a single sample in a study of OX40 agonist ivuxolimab in advanced cancers. Sequencing used immunoSEQ multiplex PCR; TCRdb keeps in-frame clones, though not all of them. The profile shows approximately 70,000 clones, 70% to 90% of them singletons. The material was CD4+ or CD8+ T cells sorted from blood, obtained in a trial of the OX40 agonist ivuxolimab. All receptors derive from an adult with an advanced solid tumor such as melanoma, head and neck, liver or kidney cancer. The conserved cysteine and the conserved F or W are not part of the CDR3 here.

V: TRBV4-1; CDR3: ASSQEATGDTEAF
V: TRBV7-9; CDR3: ASSLLRGYT
V: TRBV5-1; CDR3: ASSPPGWQGSLYGYT
V: TRBV30; CDR3: AWSVGGRGAF
V: TRBV19; CDR3: ASSISSYGYT
V: TRBV4-1; CDR3: ASSQGTGGATNEKLF
V: TRBV5-6; CDR3: ASRQGAITTNEKLF
V: TRBV7-3; CDR3: ASSLTGTGGIEQF
V: TRBV11-2; CDR3: ASSLDPAEPASTDTQY
V: TRBV18; CDR3: ASSPSGGAVEAF
V: TRBV27; CDR3: ASQDRGLVTEAF
V: TRBV28; CDR3: ASIQQGRTEAF
V: TRBV28; CDR3: ASSLIFPQGLSTNTEAF
V: TRBV6-5; CDR3: ASSYGSEHGYT
V: TRBV7-6; CDR3: ASSLNSGSIQY
V: TRBV28; CDR3: ASSPGTGVDYGYT
V: TRBV30; CDR3: AWSHTGNTIY
V: TRBV18; CDR3: ASVGTLAEKLF
V: TRBV30; CDR3: AWTPGLAAIPYNEQF
V: TRBV5-1; CDR3: ASSTPLTGNYGYT
V: TRBV2; CDR3: ASSPDRAVETQY
V: TRBV10-3; CDR3: AISDDGRSLQETQY
V: TRBV4-3; CDR3: ASSQEGADTDTQY
V: TRBV27; CDR3: ASSPRGLAGPTDTQY
V: TRBV14; CDR3: ASSQLQNYYNEQF
V: TRBV7-9; CDR3: ASSLTDGHNEQF
V: TRBV28; CDR3: ASSLLGLAGDEQF
V: TRBV5-4; CDR3: ASSPGGNQETQY
V: TRBV9; CDR3: ASGGGPQTGNTIY
V: TRBV2; CDR3: ASNSGAYEQY
V: TRBV4-3; CDR3: ASSQEAGSPLH
V: TRBV7-2; CDR3: ASSSTRGYEKLF
V: TRBV6-5; CDR3: ASSLPGYEQY
V: TRBV5-4; CDR3: ASSFDRVGGYT
V: TRBV6-1; CDR3: ASSVGLDPSTDTQY
V: TRBV28; CDR3: ASTRGQLSNQPQH
V: TRBV5-1; CDR3: ASSLAYETQY
V: TRBV2; CDR3: ASNFDGRGELF
V: TRBV19; CDR3: ATRRRASSNYGYT
V: TRBV28; CDR3: ASSDVLAQH
V: TRBV7-3; CDR3: ASSQTGFNEKLF
V: TRBV5-8; CDR3: ASSFRYSGANVLT
V: TRBV4-2; CDR3: ASSQRRGLAKNIQY
V: TRBV5-1; CDR3: ASSLDVGRGIVTEAF